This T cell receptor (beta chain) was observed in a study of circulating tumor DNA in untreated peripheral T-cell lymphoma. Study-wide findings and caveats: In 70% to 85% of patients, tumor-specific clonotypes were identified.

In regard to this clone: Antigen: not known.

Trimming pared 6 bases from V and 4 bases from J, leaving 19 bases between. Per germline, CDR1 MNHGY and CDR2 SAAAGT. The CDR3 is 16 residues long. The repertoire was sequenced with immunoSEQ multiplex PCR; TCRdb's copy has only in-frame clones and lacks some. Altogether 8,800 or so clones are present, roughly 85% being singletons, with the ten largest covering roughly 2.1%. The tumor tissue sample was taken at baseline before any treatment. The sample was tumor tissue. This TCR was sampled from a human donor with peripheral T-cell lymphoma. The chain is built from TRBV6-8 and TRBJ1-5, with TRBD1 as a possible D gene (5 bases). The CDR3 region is CASSSPVTDYNQPQHF. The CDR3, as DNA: TGTGCCAGCAGCTCCCCGGTGACAGACTATAATCAGCCCCAGCATTTT.